Each of the 11 T cell receptor beta chains below was sequenced from the same sample in a study of radiotherapy plus CTLA-4 blockade in lung cancer. Clones were read by immunoSEQ multiplex PCR, and TCRdb kept only the in-frame ones, dropping some. The table has roughly 93,000 clones, around four fifths seen once. Material: peripheral blood, obtained from a patient treated with radiotherapy plus ipilimumab. The receptors shown here come from a human donor with non-small cell lung cancer who had a partial response to radiotherapy plus ipilimumab.

The J gene is TRBJ1-1, the V gene TRBV7-2; no clear D. V lost 6 bases and J 11 bases, leaving 19 bases between the germline ends. CDR1 SGHTA and CDR2 FQGNSA come from the germline V gene. The CDR3 extends over 13 amino acids. The CDR3 region is CASRPGRAPWAFF. The CDR3 DNA sequence: TGTGCCAGCAGACCCGGGAGGGCTCCATGGGCTTTCTTT. The complete variable domain, with remaining parts taken from reference TRBV7-2 and TRBJ1-1, reads GAGVSQSPSNKVTEKGKDVELRCDPISGHTALYWYRQSLGQGLEFLIYFQGNSAPDKSGLPSDRFSAERTGGSVSTLTIQRTQQEDSAVYLCASRPGRAPWAFFGQGTRLTVV.

The rearrangement uses TRBV14 and TRBJ2-3; 8 bases are shared with TRBD2. V was pared by 0 bases and J by 3 bases, with 8 bases of the junction left unmatched. Germline V gene data show CDR1 as SGHDN and CDR2 as FVKESK. The CDR3 contains 17 residues. This CDR3 is CASSQDPAGVVTDTQYF. CDR3 in DNA: TGTGCCAGCAGCCAAGATCCAGCGGGAGTGGTGACAGATACGCAGTATTTT.

This clone was seen only a few times. The chain employs TRBV6-1 and TRBJ1-4; 8 bases fit TRBD1. The CDR3 loop spans 14 amino acids. Germline V gives CDR1 MNHNS, CDR2 SASEGT. V lost 8 bases and J lost 8; bases outside the gene matches: 10. The CDR3 DNA reads TGTGCCAGCGCCCGACAGGGGACGGGCGAAAAACTGTTTTTT. Amino acid sequence: CASARQGTGEKLFF.

This chain connects TRBV7-2 to TRBJ2-4; 8 bases are a match to TRBD2. Germline V CDR1 and CDR2: SGHTA, FQGNSA. V shed 1 base and J 0 bases; nucleotides not matched to a gene: 11. The CDR3 loop spans 19 amino acids. DNA for the CDR3: TGTGCCAGCAGCTTAGAGGGCGGCGGGGGGCGCATAGCCAAAAACATTCAGTACTTC. It codes for CASSLEGGGGRIAKNIQYF.

V and J are TRBV7-2 and TRBJ1-2; 7 bases are a match to TRBD1. After removal of 5 bases from V and 4 bases from J, the junction contained 7 bases not matched to a gene. CDR1 and CDR2 (germline): SGHTA, FQGNSA. The CDR3 covers 14 residues. The CDR3 here is CASSPDRSVYGYTF. CDR3 DNA: TGTGCCAGCAGCCCGGACAGGTCCGTCTATGGCTACACCTTC.

V gene TRBV19 combines with J gene TRBJ1-4; the D gene is possibly TRBD1 (6 bases). Germline CDR1 is LNHDA and CDR2 is SQIVND (reference sequence). The CDR3 runs to 16 residues. V was pared by 5 bases and J by 5 bases, with 18 bases between. The chain's CDR3 is CASSRPLGGKNEKLFF. DNA of the CDR3: TGTGCCAGTAGTCGCCCCTTAGGGGGAAAGAATGAAAAACTGTTTTTT.

This rearrangement joins TRBV29-1 to TRBJ1-2; D is unclear. Trimming removed 3 bases from V and 6 bases from J, with 8 bases in between. The CDR3 is 11 residues long. CDR1 and CDR2 (germline): SQVTM, ANQGSEA. Written as DNA, the CDR3 is TGCAGCGTTGACAGGAGGAATGGCTACACCTTC. Its protein product is CSVDRRNGYTF.

The CDR3 DNA reads TGTGCCAGCAGCTTGGGGACAGGTAGGGGACTAGCGGATGACAATGAGCAGTTCTTC. This sequence encodes CASSLGTGRGLADDNEQFF. V gene TRBV11-3 combines with J gene TRBJ2-1, with 11 bases lining up with TRBD2. V trimming: 3 bases; J trimming: 5 bases; junction bases outside the gene matches: 15. Germline CDR1 SGHNT, CDR2 YENEEA. The CDR3 sequence is 19 residues long.

This chain uses TRBV28 with TRBJ2-6; D unclear. V dropped 6 bases and J dropped 0 bases, with 12 bases sitting between them. CDR3 length: 16 residues. Germline CDR1 and CDR2: MDHEN and SYDVKM. The CDR3 coding sequence is TGTGCCAGCAGCCCAGCGCACGGCTCTGGGGCCAACGTCCTGACTTTC. Translated: CASSPAHGSGANVLTF. The variable domain in full, with the rest retrieved from reference TRBV28 and TRBJ2-6, is DVKVTQSSRYLVKRTGEKVFLECVQDMDHENMFWYRQDPGLGLRLIYFSYDVKMKEKGDIPEGYSVSREKKERFSLILESASTNQTSMYLCASSPAHGSGANVLTFGAGSRLTVL.

The CDR3 DNA is TGCGCCAGCAGCTGGGGGACTAGCGGGAGAGGCAATGAGCAGTTCTTC. It encodes CASSWGTSGRGNEQFF. The chain links TRBV5-1 to TRBJ2-1; 14 positions agree with TRBD2. V lost 3 bases to trimming and J lost 6 bases; unmatched junction nucleotides: 5. Germline V gives CDR1 SGHRS, CDR2 YFSETQ. This CDR3 has 16 amino acids.

The gene calls are TRBV12-5 and TRBJ2-3; 13 nucleotides align to TRBD2. Germline V gene data show CDR1 as LGHNT and CDR2 as FRNRAP. V was clipped by 0 bases and J by 4 bases; unmatched bases: 4. This CDR3 has 17 amino acids. The CDR3 region is CASGLVRTSGSPDTQYF. For the CDR3, the DNA is TGTGCTAGTGGTTTGGTTCGGACTAGCGGGAGCCCAGATACGCAGTATTTT.